The 27 T cell receptor beta chains listed next were all sequenced from one sample in a study of cytomegalovirus exposure and HLA in healthy donors. Both 60 Vbeta primers and 13 Jbeta primers went into the PCR. Method: immunoSEQ multiplex PCR; TCRdb's copy keeps in-frame clones and lacks some. The sample includes about 93,000 clones, 82% of them seen just once. The specimen sequenced was PBMCs. These receptors came from a man in his fifties in good health and CMV-seronegative.

The chain links TRBV27 to TRBJ2-3; D is perhaps TRBD2 (6 bases). Germline V CDR1 and CDR2: MNHEY, SMNVEV (reference sequence). CDR3 length: 18 amino acids. V was clipped by 0 bases and J by 0 bases, with 16 bases between them. The CDR3 protein is CASSLSVGGAFSTDTQYF. In DNA form, the CDR3 reads TGTGCCAGCAGTTTATCAGTTGGCGGGGCTTTTAGCACAGATACGCAGTATTTT.

The chain joins TRBV19 to TRBJ2-7; a weak D match, TRBD1 (6 bases). Deletions cut 4 bases from V and 7 bases from J, with 14 bases between. CDR1 is LNHDA, CDR2 SQIVND, per germline (reference sequence). The CDR3 is 13 residues long. DNA for the CDR3: TGTGCCAGTAGTAGACAGGCTACCGGGGAGCAGTACTTC. Its protein product is CASSRQATGEQYF.

This chain links TRBV11-2 with TRBJ2-7, with D possibly being TRBD2 (6 bases). V was pared by 3 bases and J by 6 bases, with 12 bases between. Germline V gene lookup returns CDR1 SGHAT and CDR2 FQNNGV. The CDR3 runs to 13 residues. CDR3: CASSFGWGGEQYF. The CDR3 DNA follows: TGTGCCAGCAGCTTCGGCTGGGGAGGCGAGCAGTACTTC.

The gene calls are TRBV5-4 and TRBJ2-7, with 9 positions matching TRBD2. This CDR3 spans 15 amino acids. Germline V CDR1 and CDR2: SGHNT, YYREEE (reference sequence). V was clipped by 0 bases and J by 2 bases; unmatched bases: 3. CDR3 loop: CASSLGAGGPYEQYF. DNA for the CDR3: TGTGCCAGCAGCTTGGGGGCGGGAGGGCCCTACGAGCAGTACTTC.

The chain links TRBV9 to TRBJ2-5, with D maybe TRBD2 (6 bases). The CDR3 extends over 13 amino acids. The germline V gene has CDR1 SGDLS and CDR2 YYNGEE. V was pared by 6 bases and J by 4 bases, with 13 bases between. CDR3 nucleotide sequence: TGTGCCAGCACCGGGAGCGACGGAGAGACCCAGTACTTC. Translating it yields CASTGSDGETQYF. The entire variable domain, with the rest obtained from reference TRBV9 and TRBJ2-5, is as follows: DSGVTQTPKHLITATGQRVTLRCSPRSGDLSVYWYQQSLDQGLQFLIQYYNGEERAKGNILERFSAQQFPDLHSELNLSSLELGDSALYFCASTGSDGETQYFGPGTRLLVL.

Comments on this clone: One end of the junction is discordant with germline, which a read error may explain. This chain uses TRBV7-7 with TRBJ2-1; D unresolved. Germline assignment: CDR1 SSHAT and CDR2 FNYEAQ (reference sequence). The CDR3 runs to 12 residues. The CDR3 bases are TGTGCTAGCAGCTTAGACTCCGGTGAGCAGTTCTTC. As protein: CASSLDSGEQFF.

CDR3 nucleotide sequence: TGTGCCAGCAGCTTTGTTCGGAGAGAATACAGCACAGATACGCAGTATTTT. It encodes CASSFVRREYSTDTQYF. This sequence joins TRBV7-9 and TRBJ2-3; no firm D call. The CDR3 has 17 amino acids. V was cut by 3 bases and J by 0 bases, with 16 bases left in between. Germline-derived CDR1 and CDR2 are SEHNR and FQNEAQ (reference sequence).

The CDR3 reads CASSLGQGGTSFSSYNEQFF. For the CDR3, the DNA is TGTGCCAGCAGCTTGGGACAGGGGGGGACTAGTTTCAGCTCCTACAATGAGCAGTTCTTC. This chain connects TRBV5-4 to TRBJ2-1; D is possibly TRBD1 (9 bases). This CDR3 has 20 amino acids. Deletions cut 0 bases from V and 0 bases from J, with 22 bases between. Germline V lookup: CDR1 SGHNT, CDR2 YYREEE (reference sequence).

In its sample, this clone was seen a few times. For the CDR3, the DNA is TGTGCCAGTTCAGGGGGATCGACAGATACGCAGTATTTT. It yields the protein CASSGGSTDTQYF. This chain uses TRBV7-9 with TRBJ2-3; 7 nucleotides match TRBD1. Germline loops: CDR1 SEHNR, CDR2 FQNEAQ (reference sequence). The ends lost 9 bases at V and 3 bases at J; junction bases unmatched: 6. The CDR3 runs to 13 residues. The variable domain in full, completed from reference TRBV7-9 and TRBJ2-3, reads DTGVSQNPRHKITKRGQNVTFRCDPISEHNRLYWYRQTLGQGPEFLTYFQNEAQLEKSRLLSDRFSAERPKGSFSTLEIQRTEQGDSAMYLCASSGGSTDTQYFGPGTRLTVL.

The rearrangement uses TRBV16 and TRBJ1-1; no clear D. The CDR3 is 15 amino acids. V lost 0 bases and J 6 bases, leaving 14 bases between the germline ends. Germline lookup yields CDR1 KGHSY and CDR2 FQNENV. The CDR3 coding sequence is TGTGCCAGCAGCCAATCGTCCCGGGGAAGCGCTGAAGCTTTCTTT. It codes for CASSQSSRGSAEAFF.

This chain links TRBV7-2 with TRBJ1-6; no clear D. V gave up 3 bases and J gave up 10 bases, with 10 bases separating them. Germline values: CDR1 SGHTA, CDR2 FQGNSA. The CDR3 runs to 13 residues. The chain's CDR3 is CASSFASSSPLHF. The CDR3 nucleotides are TGTGCCAGCAGCTTTGCGTCTTCATCACCCCTCCACTTT.

This clone was found once. The chain employs TRBV5-1 and TRBJ2-1; 7 bases line up with TRBD2. There are 15 residues in the CDR3. The germline CDR1 and CDR2 sequences are SGHRS and YFSETQ. J lost 6 bases, V lost 4 bases, and 10 bases had no gene match. DNA for the CDR3: TGCGCCAGCAGCGAAGAACCCGGGACTACCAATGAGCAGTTCTTC. Protein sequence: CASSEEPGTTNEQFF.

The chain combines TRBV28 with TRBJ1-4; the D gene is possibly TRBD1 (6 bases). The CDR3 is made up of 13 amino acids. Trimming shortened V by 6 bases and J by 8 bases, and 13 bases separated the two germline ends. The germline V gene has CDR1 MDHEN and CDR2 SYDVKM. CDR3 in DNA: TGTGCCAGCAGCAAATCTAGGGGGGAAAAACTGTTTTTT. Residues: CASSKSRGEKLFF.

The rearrangement joins TRBV7-9 to TRBJ1-4; 9 bases line up with TRBD1. V dropped 5 bases and J dropped 8; count of bases not matched to a gene: 6. CDR1 and CDR2 from the germline V gene are SEHNR and FQNEAQ (reference sequence). This CDR3 contains 14 residues. The CDR3: CASSQGQGREKLFF. The DNA of the CDR3 is TGTGCCAGCAGCCAGGGACAGGGAAGAGAAAAACTGTTTTTT. The complete variable domain, with remaining parts taken from reference TRBV7-9 and TRBJ1-4, reads DTGVSQNPRHKITKRGQNVTFRCDPISEHNRLYWYRQTLGQGPEFLTYFQNEAQLEKSRLLSDRFSAERPKGSFSTLEIQRTEQGDSAMYLCASSQGQGREKLFFGSGTQLSVL.

This clone was picked up one time. The CDR3: CASNSGQGQQETQYF. The DNA of the CDR3 is TGTGCCAGCAACTCGGGACAGGGCCAACAAGAGACCCAGTACTTC. The rearrangement joins TRBV10-3 to TRBJ2-5; 9 bases fit TRBD1. Germline loops: CDR1 ENHRY, CDR2 SYGVKD. There are 15 residues in the CDR3. The J segment lost 2 bases and the V segment lost 10 bases, leaving 11 bases of the junction unmatched.

V and J are TRBV10-2 and TRBJ2-5, with a tentative D call TRBD1 (6 bases). The V end was cut by 4 bases, the J end by 5 bases, with 23 bases between. This CDR3 region has 17 residues. Germline lookup yields CDR1 WSHSY and CDR2 SAAADI. Here the CDR3 reads CASSGALSQGFWETQYF. The CDR3 DNA reads TGCGCCAGCAGTGGAGCTCTGTCGCAGGGGTTCTGGGAGACCCAGTACTTC.

This clone was counted a single time. The V and J genes are TRBV2 and TRBJ2-5, with 13 bases identical to TRBD2. The CDR3 has 15 amino acids. Germline values: CDR1 SNHLY, CDR2 FYNNEI. The ends lost 8 bases at V and 2 bases at J; junction bases unmatched: 5. The CDR3 spells CASQGLAGPQETQYF. CDR3 DNA sequence: TGTGCCAGCCAGGGACTAGCGGGACCTCAAGAGACCCAGTACTTC.

This sequence joins TRBV5-4 and TRBJ2-5; 7 nucleotides match TRBD2. The CDR3 extends over 15 amino acids. The trim removed 4 bases at V and 1 base at J, leaving 7 bases unmatched. Germline-derived CDR1 and CDR2 are SGHNT and YYREEE (reference sequence). The CDR3 loop is CASSIPGTIQETQYF. Written as DNA, the CDR3 is TGTGCCAGCAGCATCCCCGGGACTATCCAAGAGACCCAGTACTTC.

The chain has TRBV7-9 and TRBJ1-5; TRBD1 matches 7 bases. The CDR3 spans 15 residues. V gave up 4 bases and J gave up 2 bases; unmatched junction bases: 5. CDR1 is SEHNR, CDR2 FQNEAQ, per germline (reference sequence). CDR3 in amino acids: CASSSTGSGNQPQHF. The CDR3 DNA reads as TGTGCCAGCAGCTCGACAGGGAGCGGCAATCAGCCCCAGCATTTT.

This clone was seen only once. The rearrangement links TRBV6-5 to TRBJ2-2; 8 nucleotides align to TRBD1. The CDR3 is 13 amino acids. Germline V gives CDR1 MNHEY, CDR2 SVGAGI. The CDR3: CAIGQGGAGELFF. Written as DNA, the CDR3 is TGTGCTATCGGACAGGGTGGGGCCGGGGAGCTGTTTTTT.

The chain combines TRBV19 with TRBJ2-1; a possible D gene is TRBD1 (5 bases). In germline, CDR1 is LNHDA, CDR2 SQIVND (reference sequence). The CDR3 sequence is 14 residues long. V was pared by 3 bases and J by 7 bases, with 13 bases between. DNA for the CDR3: TGTGCCAGTAGTATGGGGCTTACAGGTAATGAGCAGTTCTTC. It yields the protein CASSMGLTGNEQFF. The full variable domain, its missing parts supplied by reference TRBV19 and TRBJ2-1, is DGGITQSPKYLFRKEGQNVTLSCEQNLNHDAMYWYRQDPGQGLRLIYYSQIVNDFQKGDIAEGYSVSREKKESFPLTVTSAQKNPTAFYLCASSMGLTGNEQFFGPGTRLTVL.

The rearrangement uses TRBV27 and TRBJ1-5, with no clear D. Between the trimmed V and J ends, which lost 1 base and 0 bases, there was a span of 13 bases. Germline assignment: CDR1 MNHEY and CDR2 SMNVEV (reference sequence). This CDR3 is 17 amino acids long. CDR3 amino acids: CASSLFSGGDSNQPQHF. In nucleotides, the CDR3 is TGTGCCAGCAGTTTATTTTCCGGCGGGGATAGCAATCAGCCCCAGCATTTT.

In its sample, this clone was seen a few times. The chain links TRBV29-1 to TRBJ2-7, with 8 bases matching TRBD2. Per the germline V gene, CDR1 is SQVTM and CDR2 is ANQGSEA. The V segment lost 4 bases and the J segment 5 bases; nucleotides outside the gene matches: 13. The CDR3 has 15 residues. As DNA, the CDR3 is TGCAGCGTTGGGTATAGCGTGGCGGGAGGTCACGAGCAGTACTTC. As protein: CSVGYSVAGGHEQYF.

The CDR3, as DNA: TGTGCCAGCAGCGAGGCTAGCGGGAACTCCTACGAGCAGTACTTC. Translating it yields CASSEASGNSYEQYF. The chain is built from TRBV28 and TRBJ2-7; TRBD2 agrees at 9 bases. V lost 6 bases to trimming and J lost 0 bases; unmatched junction nucleotides: 6. The CDR3 runs 15 residues. The V gene's germline CDR1 is MDHEN and CDR2 SYDVKM.

V and J are TRBV4-1 and TRBJ2-7; no reliable D call. The germline V and J ends were trimmed by 0 bases and 5 bases, with 14 bases remaining between them. The germline V gene encodes CDR1 MGHRA and CDR2 YSYEKL. The CDR3 totals 15 residues. The CDR3 DNA sequence: TGCGCCAGCAGCCAAGAATTTTTGCTGCCAGACGAGCAGTACTTC. This translates into CASSQEFLLPDEQYF.

The V call is TRBV7-9, the J call TRBJ2-2; TRBD2 aligns across 9 bases. The germline V gene encodes CDR1 SEHNR and CDR2 FQNEAQ (reference sequence). This CDR3 is built from 13 residues. V was clipped by 7 bases and J by 4 bases; unmatched bases: 1. The DNA of the CDR3 is TGTGCCAGCAAAGCGGGAGGCACCGGGGAGCTGTTTTTT. Translating it yields CASKAGGTGELFF. Full variable domain (rest looked up from reference TRBV7-9 and TRBJ2-2): DTGVSQNPRHKITKRGQNVTFRCDPISEHNRLYWYRQTLGQGPEFLTYFQNEAQLEKSRLLSDRFSAERPKGSFSTLEIQRTEQGDSAMYLCASKAGGTGELFFGEGSRLTVL.

This chain uses TRBV11-3 with TRBJ2-2; tentative D call: TRBD1 (5 bases). Germline V gene lookup returns CDR1 SGHNT and CDR2 YENEEA. The CDR3 loop spans 15 amino acids. Trimming left V 0 bases short and J 4 bases short, with 9 bases between. CDR3 sequence (DNA): TGTGCCAGCAGCTTAGATCCAGGGTCCACCGGGGAGCTGTTTTTT. It yields the protein CASSLDPGSTGELFF.